What follows is one T cell receptor (beta chain) and its context. The sample comes from a study of control samples from healthy donors and cancer patients. V dropped 2 bases and J dropped 2 bases, with 4 bases sitting between them. The germline V gene encodes CDR1 GTSNPN and CDR2 SVGIG (reference sequence). This CDR3 region has 12 residues. TCRdb keeps only in-frame clones here, not all; method: immunoSEQ multiplex PCR. The sample lists some 74,000 clones, 94% seen once, with 2.5% to 3% in the top ten. The source is a woman aged 25-40 years in good health. What was sequenced was blood. The chain joins TRBV30 to TRBJ1-3; D call uncertain. In DNA form, the CDR3 reads TGTGCCTGGAGTCCCGCTGGAAACACCATATATTTT. It translates to CAWSPAGNTIYF.